This T cell receptor (beta chain) appears in the sequencing data of a study of blood T cell repertoires in COVID-19. On the study more broadly: Samples came from the United States, Italy and Spain, spanning acute and convalescent COVID-19. PBMCs, B-cell-depleted T cells, or T cells provided the cDNA or gDNA that made up the material.

CDR1 is DFQATT, CDR2 SNEGSKA, per germline (reference sequence). V lost 3 bases to trimming and J lost 2 bases; unmatched junction nucleotides: 5. The CDR3 covers 15 residues. As processed by the authors: Quantification of nucleated cells was approximated via reference gene primer amplification. The protocol was immunoSEQ multiplex PCR, while the TCRdb copy is restricted to in-frame clones and leaves out a portion. That table gives V, J and clone size, and the DNA gave D and trimming. The sample gives around 54,000 clones, 90% of which show up once; just under 8.5% is in the top ten. This TCR came from a middle-aged woman with active COVID-19. Source material: peripheral blood. The chain recombines TRBV20-1 with TRBJ1-5; TRBD1 matches at 9 bases. The CDR3 reads CSASSNRGRNQPQHF. CDR3 in DNA: TGCAGTGCTAGTTCTAACAGGGGGCGCAATCAGCCCCAGCATTTT.